Listed below are T cell receptor beta chains from one sample, sequenced in a study of CD8 T cells in Susac syndrome. Using its own MiXCR run on the immunoSEQ multiplex PCR reads, TCRdb lists one record per CDR3 protein. The sample holds roughly 400,000 distinct CDR3 sequences, around 85% seen once. The sequenced material came from CD8+ T cells from PBMCs. These receptors were obtained from a human donor with multiple sclerosis. The CDR3 runs from the conserved cysteine through the conserved F or W. A D gene is named only where the DNA matches it firmly. Size values are once, few and many counts, or a class for expanded clones, and some rows have none.

V	size	J	D	CDR3	DNA
TRBV5-1	.	TRBJ1-1	.	CASSSQHEAAPTWNTEAFF	TGCGCCAGCAGCAGCCAGCATGAGGCAGCACCTACCTGGAACACTGAAGCTTTCTTT
TRBV5-1	.	TRBJ2-1	TRBD2	CAKQGSSGRGYNEQFF	TGCGCCAAGCAGGGGAGTAGCGGGAGGGGTTACAATGAGCAGTTCTTC
TRBV7-2	.	TRBJ2-2	.	CASSSSPGVRTGELFF	TGTGCCAGCAGCTCTTCCCCGGGAGTGAGGACCGGGGAGCTGTTTTTT
TRBV27	once	TRBJ1-2	TRBD1	CASGRQGGLEGYTF	TGTGCCAGCGGTCGGCAGGGGGGATTGGAAGGCTACACCTTC
TRBV2	.	TRBJ1-6	.	CASSRASNSPLHF	TGTGCCAGCAGCCGGGCCTCAAATTCACCCCTCCACTTT
TRBV24-1	once	TRBJ2-5	.	CATSDGAEGQETQYF	TGTGCCACCAGTGATGGGGCAGAGGGACAAGAGACCCAGTACTTC
TRBV2	.	TRBJ2-1	TRBD2	CASSDSRLAEYYNEQFF	TGTGCCAGCAGTGATTCGAGACTAGCGGAGTACTACAATGAGCAGTTCTTC
TRBV27	once	TRBJ2-3	.	CASRAVSFTDTQYF	TGTGCCAGCAGGGCAGTGAGTTTTACAGATACGCAGTATTTT
TRBV6-5	.	TRBJ1-2	.	CASSYSWHYGYTF	TGTGCCAGCAGTTACTCGTGGCATTATGGCTACACCTTC
TRBV19	.	TRBJ1-5	.	CASSMGGDSNQPQHF	TGTGCCAGTAGTATGGGAGGGGACAGCAATCAGCCCCAGCATTTT
TRBV15	.	TRBJ2-1	TRBD2	CATSGSGESSYNEQFF	TGTGCCACCAGCGGGAGCGGGGAAAGCTCCTACAATGAGCAGTTCTTC
TRBV11-2	.	TRBJ1-6	.	CASSLVPTHWGSPLHF	TGTGCCAGCAGCTTAGTTCCGACACACTGGGGCTCACCCCTCCACTTT
TRBV29-1	.	TRBJ1-1	TRBD1	CSVAQGITEAFF	TGCAGCGTTGCACAGGGGATCACTGAAGCTTTCTTT
TRBV4-1	few	TRBJ1-5	.	CASSQGSVHQPQHF	TGCGCCAGCAGCCAAGGGAGTGTCCATCAGCCCCAGCATTTT
TRBV27	.	TRBJ2-1	TRBD2	CASSVTGGRYNEQFF	TGTGCCAGCAGTGTGACGGGAGGGCGGTACAATGAGCAGTTCTTC
TRBV30	.	TRBJ1-3	.	CAWLGHIGNTIYF	TGTGCCTGGCTGGGACACATTGGAAACACCATATATTTT
TRBV6-1	.	TRBJ2-7	TRBD1	CASSGGTEDYEQYF	TGTGCCAGCAGTGGTGGGACAGAGGACTACGAGCAGTACTTC
TRBV4-1	.	TRBJ2-7	.	CASSQDLATQNEQYF	TGCGCCAGCAGCCAAGATCTAGCGACCCAGAACGAGCAGTACTTC
TRBV7-9	once	TRBJ2-5	.	CASRQKETQYF	TGTGCCAGCAGACAGAAAGAGACCCAGTACTTC
TRBV12-3/TRBV12-4	few	TRBJ2-7	.	CASSSKDEQYF	TGTGCCAGCAGCTCCAAGGACGAGCAGTACTTC
TRBV5-6	once	TRBJ1-1	.	CASSLTPLGPEAFF	TGTGCCAGCAGCTTGACGCCACTCGGCCCTGAAGCTTTCTTT
TRBV20-1	.	TRBJ1-1	.	CSARPPPGHPSKPTTEAFF	TGCAGTGCTAGACCTCCCCCAGGGCACCCCTCGAAACCAACGACTGAAGCTTTCTTT
TRBV18	.	TRBJ2-7	.	CASSPSPVGSSYEQYF	TGTGCCAGCTCACCCTCCCCGGTTGGGAGCTCCTACGAGCAGTACTTC
TRBV30	.	TRBJ1-1	.	CAWSFASTEAFF	TGTGCCTGGAGTTTTGCGTCGACTGAAGCTTTCTTT
TRBV6-6	few	TRBJ1-1	.	CASSYPSPMNTEAFF	TGTGCCAGCAGTTACCCGTCCCCTATGAACACTGAAGCTTTCTTT